This T cell receptor beta chain was observed in a study of shared clonotypes between healthy human individuals. This CDR3 has 16 amino acids. Germline CDR1 is MNHNS and CDR2 is SASEGT. V lost 1 base, J lost 3 bases, and 15 bases lay in between. This table comes from immunoSEQ multiplex PCR, and its TCRdb copy is limited to in-frame clones, with some not included. This table holds about 980,000 clones, approximately 80% found once. Sequencing used memory CD4+ T cells sorted from blood. Subset indicated: CD45RA-negative fraction. This receptor was identified in a man between 18 and 35 years old in good health. The chain has TRBV6-1 and TRBJ1-2, with D unclear. The CDR3 region has the DNA TGTGCCAGCAGTGAAGAATTCGGCGCCCCGTACTATGGCTACACCTTC. Encoded protein: CASSEEFGAPYYGYTF.